This T cell receptor (beta chain) was retrieved from a study of read filtering for tumor transcriptome and immune sequencing. CDR1 is LGHDT and CDR2 is YNNKEL in the germline V gene (reference sequence). The CDR3 consists of 12 residues. Trimming took 1 base from V and 4 from J, leaving 4 bases between them. Molecular barcoded adaptors covering alpha/delta and beta/gamma chains were used on 400 to 450 ng RNA. TCRdb ran MiXCR on the reads and lists one entry per CDR3 protein. The sample contains about 130,000 distinct CDR3 sequences, roughly 13% of which appear only once. This clonotype was counted at least ten times. Its cognate antigen is unknown. Study-level findings and limits: Single-read clonotypes: around 81% of IR-seq clonotypes (approximately 4% of reads), around three quarters of RNA-seq clonotypes (44.6% of reads). IR-seq and RNA-seq agreed better without single-read clonotypes.

This TCR was sampled from a donor aged 40 or older with multiple myeloma. This rearrangement joins TRBV3-1 to TRBJ2-5; D gene ambiguous. Sequencing was performed on a population of CD138-negative cells sorted from bone marrow. Here the CDR3 DNA reads TGTGCCAGCAGCCAAGGGGGAGAGACCCAGTACTTC. This codes for CASSQGGETQYF.